This TCR beta chain was captured in a study of regulatory T cells in long-lasting Graves disease. Across the study: Persistent Graves' disease denoted over 5 years of antithyroid drugs plus positive TSH receptor antibodies. Study-wide results and limits: TCR diversity was lower in persistent Graves' patients than in newly diagnosed ones. Favored gene segments in persistent disease were TRBV28, TRBJ1-2 and TRBJ2-5.

Time point noted: persistent/refractory GD, antithyroid drugs over 5 years with positive TRAb. TCR sequences were obtained from RNA taken from PBMCs. Library construction for TCR beta used iRepertoire HTBI primers and Arm-PCR of CDR3 regions. A single record per CDR3 protein comes from TCRdb applying MiXCR to the multiplex PCR reads. The sample carries more than 300,000 distinct CDR3 sequences, more than 20% recorded once. Note on this clonotype: Its cognate antigen is unknown.

The CDR3 has 14 residues. Germline CDR1 reads MNHEY; CDR2 reads SMNVEV (reference sequence). V was clipped by 8 bases and J by 8 bases, with 18 bases between them. The sample here was peripheral blood mononuclear cells (PBMCs), taken when the disease was refractory, from a patient treated with antithyroid drugs. The chain is built from TRBV27 and TRBJ1-4; no clear D. This receptor was obtained from a woman between 35 and 50 years old with Graves disease. CDR3 coding DNA: TGTGCCAGCCGCAGTCTAGGCGTAGGCGAAAAACTGTTTTTT. It specifies CASRSLGVGEKLFF. Based on the CDR3 plus reference TRBV27 and TRBJ1-4, the full variable domain is EAQVTQNPRYLITVTGKKLTVTCSQNMNHEYMSWYRQDPGLGLRQIYYSMNVEVTDKGDVPEGYKVSRKEKRNFPLILESPSPNQTSLYFCASRSLGVGEKLFFGSGTQLSVL.